This T cell receptor beta chain was retrieved from a study of shared clonotypes between healthy human individuals. Study context: Samples came from a couple of female and a few male donors aged 18 to 49.

About this clone itself: Its specificity is not known.

The study, taken as a whole, reports: Across subsets, estimated richness was generally greater for naive than for memory populations.

The CDR3 has 16 amino acids. The V and J ends lost 0 bases and 6 bases respectively, with 15 bases between them. The germline CDR1 and CDR2 sequences are SGHRS and YFSETQ. In the source study's methods: As immunoSEQ supplied junction-only sequences (without quality scores), filtering differed. Clones were read by immunoSEQ multiplex PCR, and TCRdb kept only the in-frame ones, dropping some. The V and J calls and the clone size are those of that table, but D and trimming were determined from the DNA. Among about 820,000 clones, around 92% were seen once, and the ten largest hold 24%. Positive CCR7 selection of CD45RO-negative cells yielded the naive CD8 cells, and terminally differentiated effector memory CD45RA+ cells were excluded.

The sequence was collected from a man aged 25 to 45 in good health. The chain links TRBV5-1 to TRBJ2-2; D might be TRBD1 or TRBD2, each matching 6 bases. Sequenced sample: naive CD8+ T cells sorted from blood. The CDR3 sequence: CASSLGLAEGAGELFF. The DNA of the CDR3 is TGCGCCAGCAGCTTGGGATTGGCGGAGGGGGCCGGGGAGCTGTTTTTT.